Below, 17 T cell receptor beta chains from the same sample are listed, as sequenced in a study of T cell responses to AZD1222 COVID-19 vaccine (dated by TCRdb to about 2021). The sample's time point label, decoded: baseline before first vaccination. The method was the immunoSEQ multiplex PCR assay. TCRdb retrieved this table from immuneACCESS and kept in-frame rearrangements only. Not all clones are present; in checked studies, unresolved V genes account for under half, and no reason is known for the remainder. This sample comprises about 79,000 clones, 80% of them detected only once. The ten largest clonotypes hold 22% of the sample. The input for sequencing was peripheral blood, taken on day 0 of AZD1222 vaccination. These receptor sequences come from an adult in good health.

The chain employs TRBV18 and TRBJ2-5; no firm D call. CDR3 size: 15 residues. Germline CDR1 is KGHSH and CDR2 is LQKENI. The germline V and J ends were trimmed by 0 bases and 5 bases, with 13 bases remaining between them. CDR3 sequence reads: CASSPPVGPRETQYF. The CDR3 coding sequence is TGTGCCAGCTCACCACCGGTTGGCCCCCGGGAGACCCAGTACTTC.

This rearrangement joins TRBV15 to TRBJ1-5, with unresolved D. Between the trimmed V and J ends, which lost 5 bases and 5 bases, there was a span of 13 bases. The germline CDR1 and CDR2 sequences are LNHNV and YYDKDF (reference sequence). The CDR3 is 14 residues long. The CDR3 nucleotides read TGTGCCACCAGCGGAGGGTCGTTAGATCAGCCCCAGCATTTT. It encodes CATSGGSLDQPQHF.

This rearrangement joins TRBV27 to TRBJ1-4; 7 bases map to TRBD1. CDR1 and CDR2 (germline): MNHEY, SMNVEV (reference sequence). There are 14 residues in the CDR3. Trimming cost V 3 bases and J 8 bases; bases outside gene matches: 6. CDR3 sequence reads: CASSFRQGREKLFF. DNA of the CDR3: TGTGCCAGCAGTTTTCGACAGGGTCGAGAAAAACTGTTTTTT.

V gene TRBV19 combines with J gene TRBJ2-7, with 9 bases lining up with TRBD1. The CDR3 runs 15 residues. V dropped 6 bases and J dropped 2; count of bases not matched to a gene: 8. In germline, CDR1 is LNHDA, CDR2 SQIVND (reference sequence). The CDR3 spells CASSRGTGNTYEQYF. CDR3 coding DNA: TGTGCCAGTAGCAGGGGGACAGGGAATACCTACGAGCAGTACTTC.

V is TRBV2 and J is TRBJ2-7; D possibly uses TRBD1 or TRBD2 (5 bases each). Per the germline V gene, CDR1 is SNHLY and CDR2 is FYNNEI. The V end was cut by 4 bases, the J end by 6 bases, with 16 bases between. This CDR3 region has 14 residues. The CDR3 is CASSGGPTDLEQYF. The CDR3 region has the DNA TGTGCCAGCAGTGGGGGACCGACAGATCTCGAGCAGTACTTC. Full variable domain (remainder filled in from reference TRBV2 and TRBJ2-7): EPEVTQTPSHQVTQMGQEVILRCVPISNHLYFYWYRQILGQKVEFLVSFYNNEISEKSEIFDDQFSVERPDGSNFTLKIRSTKLEDSAMYFCASSGGPTDLEQYFGPGTRLTVT.

The chain uses TRBV18 and TRBJ2-5; D unresolved. The CDR3 has 13 amino acids. The V gene's germline CDR1 is KGHSH and CDR2 LQKENI. V dropped 3 bases and J dropped 0 bases, with 5 bases sitting between them. CDR3 coding DNA: TGTGCCAGCTCACCGGGGTACCAAGAGACCCAGTACTTC. Amino acid sequence: CASSPGYQETQYF.

J is TRBJ1-2 and V is TRBV6-1; no clear D. Trimming removed 0 bases at V and 3 bases at J, with 8 bases between. The germline V gene has CDR1 MNHNS and CDR2 SASEGT. The CDR3 covers 14 residues. The CDR3 nucleotides read TGTGCCAGCAGTGAAGCAAGGACGTACTATGGCTACACCTTC. Its translation is CASSEARTYYGYTF.

CDR3 loop: CASSLLAQGARDYGYTF. CDR3 coding DNA: TGTGCCAGCAGCCTATTGGCACAGGGGGCGCGAGACTATGGCTACACCTTC. The chain is built from TRBV7-2 and TRBJ1-2; TRBD1 aligns across 9 bases. The CDR3 spans 17 residues. The germline CDR1 and CDR2 sequences are SGHTA and FQGNSA. Trimming removed 5 bases from V and 3 bases from J; junction bases left unmatched: 13.

The chain is built from TRBV30 and TRBJ2-2; D may be TRBD1 (5 bases). From germline, CDR1 is GTSNPN and CDR2 SVGIG (reference sequence). Trimming removed 0 bases from V and 5 bases from J, with 10 bases in between. The CDR3 consists of 14 residues. The CDR3 DNA follows: TGTGCCTGGAGTGTACAGGCCTCAACCGGGGAGCTGTTTTTT. Amino acid sequence: CAWSVQASTGELFF. The whole variable domain, remainder taken from reference TRBV30 and TRBJ2-2, is SQTIHQWPATLVQPVGSPLSLECTVEGTSNPNLYWYRQAAGRGLQLLFYSVGIGQISSEVPQNLSASRPQDRQFILSSKKLLLSDSGFYLCAWSVQASTGELFFGEGSRLTVL.

The chain combines TRBV30 with TRBJ1-5, with a possible D match to TRBD1 (5 bases). From germline, CDR1 is GTSNPN and CDR2 SVGIG (reference sequence). V lost 0 bases and J lost 7, with 13 bases in between. CDR3 length equals 14 residues. The CDR3 DNA is TGTGCCTGGAGTGTAGGCGGGGGTGAGCAGCCCCAGCATTTT. It specifies CAWSVGGGEQPQHF.

V usage is TRBV5-1 and J usage is TRBJ1-6; unclear D gene. The CDR3 is 14 residues long. From germline, CDR1 is SGHRS and CDR2 YFSETQ. Trimming removed 2 bases from V and 5 bases from J, with 8 bases in between. The CDR3 region has the DNA TGCGCCAGCAGCTTCTCCATGGATAATTCACCCCTCCACTTT. It encodes CASSFSMDNSPLHF.

The chain couples TRBV24-1 to TRBJ2-1; D is uncertain. V lost 0 bases and J 10 bases, leaving 6 bases between the germline ends. The germline V gene has CDR1 KGHDR and CDR2 SFDVKD. CDR3 length equals 12 residues. The CDR3 loop is CATSDLFEEQFF. CDR3 nucleotide sequence: TGTGCCACCAGTGATTTGTTCGAGGAGCAGTTCTTC.

The chain is built from TRBV6-5 and TRBJ2-3; no firm D call. Per germline, CDR1 MNHEY and CDR2 SVGAGI. V shed 6 bases and J shed 7 bases, with 8 bases lying between them. This CDR3 region has 11 residues. In nucleotides, the CDR3 is TGTGCCAGCAGCCAGCTCCATACGCAGTATTTT. Its protein product is CASSQLHTQYF.

The chain employs TRBV5-4 and TRBJ1-1; D gene ambiguous. Trimming shortened V by 0 bases and J by 1 base, and 4 bases separated the two germline ends. Germline CDR1 is SGHNT and CDR2 is YYREEE (reference sequence). This CDR3 is 13 amino acids long. The CDR3 bases are TGTGCCAGCAGCTTGGAGGCGAACACTGAAGCTTTCTTT. This codes for CASSLEANTEAFF.

The chain has TRBV5-1 and TRBJ1-4, with D possibly TRBD1 on 5 matching bases. Germline loops: CDR1 SGHRS, CDR2 YFSETQ. Between the trimmed V and J ends, which lost 4 bases and 3 bases, there was a span of 22 bases. The CDR3 totals 18 residues. CDR3 residues: CASSGTGTSLNSNEKLFF. The DNA for the CDR3 is TGCGCCAGCAGCGGAACCGGGACCTCCCTTAACTCTAATGAAAAACTGTTTTTT. Using reference TRBV5-1 and TRBJ1-4 for the parts outside the CDR3, the full variable domain is KAGVTQTPRYLIKTRGQQVTLSCSPISGHRSVSWYQQTPGQGLQFLFEYFSETQRNKGNFPGRFSGRQFSNSRSEMNVSTLELGDSALYLCASSGTGTSLNSNEKLFFGSGTQLSVL.

V usage is TRBV5-4 and J usage is TRBJ2-5; D is uncertain. The CDR3 runs to 13 residues. Trimming took 3 bases from V and 4 from J, leaving 10 bases between them. CDR1 and CDR2 from the germline V gene are SGHNT and YYREEE (reference sequence). CDR3 DNA sequence: TGTGCCAGCAGCTCGAGGACCGGAGAGACCCAGTACTTC. Protein: CASSSRTGETQYF.

The rearrangement joins TRBV18 to TRBJ1-1, with a tentative D call TRBD1 (6 bases). The germline V and J ends were trimmed by 5 bases and 4 bases, with 20 bases remaining between them. Germline V CDR1 and CDR2: KGHSH, LQKENI. This CDR3 region has 16 residues. CDR3 sequence (DNA): TGTGCCAGCTCAGATAACAAGGGGGACGGGGCCACTGAAGCTTTCTTT. Translating it yields CASSDNKGDGATEAFF.